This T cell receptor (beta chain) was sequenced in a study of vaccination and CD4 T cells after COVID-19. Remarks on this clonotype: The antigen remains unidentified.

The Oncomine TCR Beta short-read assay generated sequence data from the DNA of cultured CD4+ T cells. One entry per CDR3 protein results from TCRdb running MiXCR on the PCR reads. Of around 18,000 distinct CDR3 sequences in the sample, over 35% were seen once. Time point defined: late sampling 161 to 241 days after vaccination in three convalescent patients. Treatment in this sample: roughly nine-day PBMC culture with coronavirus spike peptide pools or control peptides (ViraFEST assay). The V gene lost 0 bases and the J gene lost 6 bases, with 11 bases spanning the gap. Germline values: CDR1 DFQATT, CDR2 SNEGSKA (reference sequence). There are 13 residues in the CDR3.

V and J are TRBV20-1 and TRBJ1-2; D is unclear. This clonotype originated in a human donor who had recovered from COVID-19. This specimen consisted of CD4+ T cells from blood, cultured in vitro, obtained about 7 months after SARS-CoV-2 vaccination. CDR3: CSARDRTRDGYTF. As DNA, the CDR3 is TGCAGTGCTAGAGACCGCACACGAGATGGCTACACCTTC.